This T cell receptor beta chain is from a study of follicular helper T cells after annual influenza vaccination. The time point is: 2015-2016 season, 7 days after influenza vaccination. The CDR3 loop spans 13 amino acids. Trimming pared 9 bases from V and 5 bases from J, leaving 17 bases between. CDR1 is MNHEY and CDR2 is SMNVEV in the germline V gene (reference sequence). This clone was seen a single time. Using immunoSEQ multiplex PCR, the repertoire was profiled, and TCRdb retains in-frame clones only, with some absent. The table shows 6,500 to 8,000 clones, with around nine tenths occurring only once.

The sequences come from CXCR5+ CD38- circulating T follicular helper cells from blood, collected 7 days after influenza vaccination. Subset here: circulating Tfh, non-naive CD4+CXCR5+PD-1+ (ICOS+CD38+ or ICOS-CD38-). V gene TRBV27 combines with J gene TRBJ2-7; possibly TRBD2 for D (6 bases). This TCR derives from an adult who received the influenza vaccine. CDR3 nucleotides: TGTGCCAGTCTCCGACTAGGTGATCACGAGCAGTACTTC. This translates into CASLRLGDHEQYF.